Presented here are 7 T cell receptor beta chains from one specimen sequenced in a study of brain metastases from non-small cell lung cancer. TCRdb's copy holds only in-frame clones and misses some; the assay was immunoSEQ multiplex PCR. The sample contains some 4,200 clones, 90% of which appear only once. Input material: primary lung tumor tissue. The source of these receptors is a donor older than 35 with non-small cell lung cancer.

The rearrangement links TRBV28 to TRBJ2-7; the D is unclear. CDR3 length: 12 residues. The V end lost 4 bases, the J end lost 10 bases, and 14 bases lay between the germline ends. CDR1 and CDR2 (germline): MDHEN, SYDVKM. The CDR3 loop reads CASSSTVSVQYF. CDR3 in DNA: TGTGCCAGCAGTTCTACCGTGTCGGTCCAGTACTTC.

This chain connects TRBV24-1 to TRBJ2-1; 8 nucleotides match TRBD2. Germline V CDR1 and CDR2: KGHDR, SFDVKD. Germline trimming cut 7 bases from V and 8 bases from J; bases unmatched to any gene: 9. CDR3 length: 14 residues. DNA of the CDR3: TGTGCCACCAGCCTCCAGCGGCGGGGGGATGAGCAGTTCTTC. Amino acids: CATSLQRRGDEQFF.

The chain carries TRBV24-1 and TRBJ1-2, with D perhaps TRBD1 (5 bases). Looked up from germline, CDR1 is KGHDR and CDR2 is SFDVKD. Between the trimmed V and J ends, which lost 4 bases and 7 bases, there was a span of 9 bases. The CDR3 length is 12 residues. The CDR3 DNA sequence: TGTGCCACCAGTGAGGGGCGGGGTGGCTACACCTTC. Translated, it gives CATSEGRGGYTF.

The genes are TRBV19 and TRBJ2-5, with TRBD2 matching over 11 bases. From germline, CDR1 is LNHDA and CDR2 SQIVND (reference sequence). The J segment lost 2 bases and the V segment lost 7 bases, leaving 15 bases of the junction unmatched. This CDR3 has 18 residues. The CDR3 is CASILCEGTSGDQETQYF. Written as DNA, the CDR3 is TGTGCCAGTATCTTATGCGAGGGGACTAGCGGTGATCAAGAGACCCAGTACTTC. Combining the CDR3 with reference TRBV19 and TRBJ2-5 gives the whole variable domain DGGITQSPKYLFRKEGQNVTLSCEQNLNHDAMYWYRQDPGQGLRLIYYSQIVNDFQKGDIAEGYSVSREKKESFPLTVTSAQKNPTAFYLCASILCEGTSGDQETQYFGPGTRLLVL.

The chain links TRBV7-9 to TRBJ2-3, with D unresolved. Trimming removed 5 bases at V and 6 bases at J, with 15 bases between. This CDR3 has 14 amino acids. Germline CDR1 and CDR2: SEHNR and FQNEAQ (reference sequence). The CDR3 protein is CASSVALMGDTQYF. The CDR3 DNA sequence: TGTGCCAGCAGCGTGGCCCTCATGGGGGATACGCAGTATTTT.

The V call is TRBV19, the J call TRBJ2-2; 11 bases match TRBD1. Germline lookup yields CDR1 LNHDA and CDR2 SQIVND (reference sequence). This CDR3 spans 14 amino acids. After removal of 10 bases from V and 7 bases from J, the junction contained 8 bases not matched to a gene. The CDR3 bases are TGTGCCACCTCAGGACAGGGGGCCGGCGGGGAGCTGTTTTTT. As protein: CATSGQGAGGELFF.

The chain employs TRBV9 and TRBJ1-1; 9 bases match TRBD1. This CDR3 comprises 18 residues. The germline V gene encodes CDR1 SGDLS and CDR2 YYNGEE. J was trimmed by 4 bases and V by 1 base; bases with no gene match: 14. The CDR3 reads CASSVLQGAGVMSTEAFF. CDR3 bases: TGTGCCAGCAGCGTATTACAGGGGGCAGGAGTTATGAGCACTGAAGCTTTCTTT.